This T cell receptor (beta chain) was recovered during a study of response to subunit inactivated influenza vaccine (dated by TCRdb to the late 2010s). General notes on the study: To follow how T cells responded to a trivalent subunit inactivated influenza vaccine, the researchers relied on deep quantitative profiling of the T cell receptor repertoire.

Receptor libraries were prepared by RT-PCR. The sequencer was an Illumina HiSeq 2500. TCRdb handled the public reads itself, with Q25 trimming in fastp and clone calling in MiXCR, and kept productive beta chains. Rows matching on CDR3 protein sequence are summarized as one entry with the most common DNA and genes. This sample has a few hundred thousand distinct CDR3 sequences in its table, and roughly an eighth of those were observed once. Together, the top ten hold approximately 8.3% of the sample. Points on this clonotype: Its antigen target is currently unknown. There are no base qualities to consult, and no much larger clone falls within one base.

The CDR3, cysteine through phenylalanine, is 18 amino acids long. The kept DNA is CDR3 alone, 54 bases in frame from the first base. In the germline V gene, CDR1 corresponds to MGHDK and CDR2 to SYGVNS. Between the V and J ends, shortened by 4 bases and 2 bases respectively, the junction contains 21 bases. General findings and caveats noted by the study authors: The authors suggested that each seasonal influenza vaccination may recruit only a limited number of new T cells.

The TCR sequence derives from a man aged 45-65 years who received an inactivated influenza vaccine. Donor details come from another sample of the same person, matched by shared clones. The receptor chain draws on TRBV25-1 and TRBJ2-1; the D segment cannot be called with confidence. Sequencing was performed on non-naive T cells sorted from PBMCs, taken 14 to 15 days before vaccination. This specimen's cell subset or site label, interpreted: memory T cell fraction. CDR3 sequence: CASSASFSGAQPYNEQFF. The nucleotides are TGTGCCAGCAGTGCCTCTTTTTCAGGCGCTCAACCCTACAATGAGCAGTTCTTC.